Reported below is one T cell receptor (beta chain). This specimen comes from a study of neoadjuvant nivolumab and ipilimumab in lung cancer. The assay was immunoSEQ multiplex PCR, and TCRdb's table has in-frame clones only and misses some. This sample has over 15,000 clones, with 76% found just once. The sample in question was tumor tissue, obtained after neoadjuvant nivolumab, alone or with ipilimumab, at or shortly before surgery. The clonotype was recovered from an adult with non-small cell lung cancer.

The CDR3 sequence: CASSLWAGQAYGNTIYF. The CDR3 DNA sequence: TGTGCCAGCAGCTTGTGGGCGGGACAGGCTTATGGAAACACCATATATTTT. The chain couples TRBV5-6 to TRBJ1-3; 8 nucleotides align to TRBD1. Germline V CDR1 and CDR2: SGHDT, YYEEEE. V gave up 1 base and J gave up 3 bases; unmatched junction bases: 9. CDR3 size: 17 residues.